A single sample gave rise to the 27 T cell receptor beta chains below, sequenced in a study of cytomegalovirus exposure and HLA in healthy donors. This PCR relied on a set of 60 Vbeta primers and 13 Jbeta primers. Sequenced by immunoSEQ multiplex PCR; TCRdb stores in-frame clones only, minus some. This sample has around 200,000 clones, with under 85% found just once. The sequenced sample was PBMCs. The source is a man aged 45 to 65 in good health and CMV-seronegative.

The J gene is TRBJ2-3, the V gene TRBV10-3; 9 bases are a match to TRBD1. The CDR3 totals 13 residues. V lost 4 bases and J lost 7; bases outside the gene matches: 3. Looked up from germline, CDR1 is ENHRY and CDR2 is SYGVKD. The chain's CDR3 is CAISGQGGYTQYF. The CDR3 nucleotides are TGTGCCATCAGTGGACAGGGGGGGTATACGCAGTATTTT.

The chain combines TRBV7-3 with TRBJ1-1; D possibly corresponds to TRBD1 (6 bases). The CDR3 is made up of 15 amino acids. Trimming took off 3 bases at V and 2 bases at J, with 13 bases between the two ends. Germline lookup yields CDR1 SGHTA and CDR2 FQGTGA. As DNA, the CDR3 is TGTGCCAGCAGCTTTAAAGGGGACACCAACACTGAAGCTTTCTTT. Translated: CASSFKGDTNTEAFF.

The genes are TRBV6-1 and TRBJ2-7; TRBD1 agrees at 10 bases. Germline loops: CDR1 MNHNS, CDR2 SASEGT. This CDR3 is 14 amino acids long. Trimming cost V 8 bases and J 0 bases; bases outside gene matches: 4. DNA for the CDR3: TGTGCCAGCGTGAGACAGGGGGCCTCCTACGAGCAGTACTTC. It specifies CASVRQGASYEQYF.

The chain links TRBV10-3 to TRBJ2-5; a weak D match, TRBD2 (6 bases). The CDR3 is made up of 14 amino acids. The germline V and J ends were trimmed by 4 bases and 5 bases, with 14 bases remaining between them. Germline assignment: CDR1 ENHRY and CDR2 SYGVKD. The CDR3 region is CAISGPSAGETQYF. CDR3 bases: TGTGCCATCAGTGGGCCGTCGGCGGGGGAGACCCAGTACTTC.

The gene calls are TRBV7-2 and TRBJ2-5; 10 nucleotides match TRBD2. The CDR3 covers 15 residues. The germline CDR1 and CDR2 sequences are SGHTA and FQGNSA. V dropped 6 bases and J dropped 2; count of bases not matched to a gene: 6. The CDR3 DNA sequence: TGTGCCAGCAGGATAATAGCGGGAGGACAAGAGACCCAGTACTTC. Its translation is CASRIIAGGQETQYF.

The rearrangement joins TRBV7-2 to TRBJ2-5, with TRBD2 matching over 8 bases. After removal of 4 bases from V and 5 bases from J, the junction contained 6 bases not matched to a gene. From germline, CDR1 is SGHTA and CDR2 FQGNSA. The CDR3 is 14 amino acids. The CDR3 DNA reads TGTGCCAGCAGCTCGGGACTAGACCCCGAGACCCAGTACTTC. It codes for CASSSGLDPETQYF. The variable domain in full, with the rest retrieved from reference TRBV7-2 and TRBJ2-5, is GAGVSQSPSNKVTEKGKDVELRCDPISGHTALYWYRQSLGQGLEFLIYFQGNSAPDKSGLPSDRFSAERTGGSVSTLTIQRTQQEDSAVYLCASSSGLDPETQYFGPGTRLLVL.

The CDR3 reads CASSDNRGPGANVLTF. The CDR3 DNA sequence: TGTGCCAGCAGTGATAACAGGGGGCCTGGGGCCAACGTCCTGACTTTC. This rearrangement joins TRBV6-1 to TRBJ2-6; 9 nucleotides agree with TRBD1. The CDR3 totals 16 residues. Germline CDR1 is MNHNS and CDR2 is SASEGT. J lost 2 bases, V lost 3 bases, and 2 bases had no gene match.

This rearrangement joins TRBV6-1 to TRBJ2-7, with a possible D match to TRBD1 (6 bases). The CDR3 runs 14 residues. The germline V gene has CDR1 MNHNS and CDR2 SASEGT. Trimming left V 7 bases short and J 1 base short, with 14 bases between. The CDR3: CASTRQGISYEQYF. DNA of the CDR3: TGTGCCAGCACGCGCCAGGGGATATCCTACGAGCAGTACTTC.

J is TRBJ1-3 and V is TRBV5-1; 8 bases fit TRBD1. Germline assignment: CDR1 SGHRS and CDR2 YFSETQ. This CDR3 contains 15 residues. J was trimmed by 1 base and V by 4 bases; bases with no gene match: 4. The CDR3 spells CASSPQGVSGNTIYF. DNA of the CDR3: TGCGCCAGCAGCCCACAGGGGGTGTCTGGAAACACCATATATTTT.

The rearrangement links TRBV9 to TRBJ1-1, with D unresolved. Germline V gene sequence: CDR1 SGDLS, CDR2 YYNGEE. The V gene lost 0 bases and the J gene lost 6 bases, with 9 bases spanning the gap. The CDR3 length is 13 residues. In DNA form, the CDR3 reads TGTGCCAGCAGCGTAGTTTCCAAGCCTGAAGCTTTCTTT. This sequence encodes CASSVVSKPEAFF.

The chain combines TRBV18 with TRBJ2-3; TRBD2 matches at 7 bases. The CDR3 sequence is 17 residues long. Per the germline V gene, CDR1 is KGHSH and CDR2 is LQKENI. The trim removed 3 bases at V and 3 bases at J, leaving 12 bases unmatched. The CDR3 spells CASSPLRGGPGTDTQYF. DNA for the CDR3: TGTGCCAGCTCACCCCTAAGGGGAGGGCCAGGAACAGATACGCAGTATTTT.

The J gene is TRBJ1-2, the V gene TRBV6-5; 8 bases are a match to TRBD1. This CDR3 has 15 amino acids. Germline trimming cut 6 bases from V and 0 bases from J; bases unmatched to any gene: 6. Germline CDR1 is MNHEY and CDR2 is SVGAGI. CDR3 amino acids: CASRKGTGANYGYTF. The CDR3 DNA reads TGTGCCAGCAGGAAAGGGACAGGTGCTAACTATGGCTACACCTTC.

The V and J genes are TRBV7-3 and TRBJ1-1; D unresolved. With 5 bases removed from V and 0 bases from J, the gap between germline ends came to 13 bases. The CDR3 has 15 residues. Per germline, CDR1 SGHTA and CDR2 FQGTGA. CDR3 sequence reads: CASSPDGVMNTEAFF. CDR3 sequence (DNA): TGTGCCAGCAGCCCCGACGGGGTCATGAACACTGAAGCTTTCTTT.

The chain couples TRBV11-1 to TRBJ2-5; the match to TRBD2 covers 13 bases. The CDR3 is made up of 16 amino acids. Looked up from germline, CDR1 is SGHAT and CDR2 is FQDESV (reference sequence). J was trimmed by 6 bases and V by 5 bases; bases with no gene match: 9. In nucleotides, the CDR3 is TGTGCCAGCAGCCGAAGGACTAGCGGGGGACCACAGACCCAGTACTTC. The encoded protein is CASSRRTSGGPQTQYF.

The DNA for the CDR3 is TGTGCCAGCAGCCAAAGCGGGAGACTGGAAGAGCAGTACTTC. As protein: CASSQSGRLEEQYF. This chain links TRBV7-2 with TRBJ2-7; TRBD2 matches 8 bases. The ends lost 5 bases at V and 7 bases at J; junction bases unmatched: 10. This CDR3 contains 14 residues. Germline lookup yields CDR1 SGHTA and CDR2 FQGNSA.

The V and J genes are TRBV6-6 and TRBJ2-1; a possible D gene is TRBD1 (6 bases). The CDR3 covers 14 residues. Germline V CDR1 and CDR2: MNHNY, SVGAGI (reference sequence). Trimming stripped 5 bases from V and 6 bases from J, with 14 bases between. The CDR3 reads CASSTGFGGNEQFF. As DNA, the CDR3 is TGTGCCAGCAGTACAGGGTTCGGAGGCAATGAGCAGTTCTTC.

The V and J genes are TRBV28 and TRBJ2-7; 8 nucleotides line up with TRBD1. From germline, CDR1 is MDHEN and CDR2 SYDVKM. The trim removed 0 bases at V and 12 bases at J, leaving 1 base unmatched. The CDR3 loop spans 11 amino acids. The CDR3 spells CASSLWTGVYF. In nucleotides, the CDR3 is TGTGCCAGCAGTTTATGGACAGGGGTGTACTTC.

This clone was counted a few times. The chain uses TRBV7-2 and TRBJ2-7, with 7 bases lining up with TRBD2. Germline CDR1 is SGHTA and CDR2 is FQGNSA. The CDR3 runs 14 residues. The V segment lost 7 bases and the J segment 3 bases; nucleotides outside the gene matches: 9. The CDR3 loop reads CASTGPGGYYEQYF. Written as DNA, the CDR3 is TGTGCCAGCACTGGACCGGGAGGCTACTACGAGCAGTACTTC.

This chain links TRBV27 with TRBJ2-2; D is ambiguous. Trimming removed 2 bases from V and 0 bases from J, with 13 bases in between. This CDR3 comprises 17 residues. From germline, CDR1 is MNHEY and CDR2 SMNVEV (reference sequence). CDR3 loop: CASSLSWRQPNTGELFF. CDR3 nucleotide sequence: TGTGCCAGCAGTTTAAGCTGGCGGCAACCGAACACCGGGGAGCTGTTTTTT.

This chain joins TRBV7-8 and TRBJ2-5, with D possibly TRBD2 on 5 matching bases. Gene TRBJ2-7 matches the end of the DNA better, so the J call may be wrong. Germline V gene data show CDR1 as SGHVS and CDR2 as FQNEAQ. The CDR3 is made up of 15 amino acids. The CDR3 DNA sequence: TGTGCCAGCAGCCGACTAAGCGATTCAACCTACGAGCAGTACTTC. The encoded protein is CASSRLSDSTYEQYF.

The chain links TRBV5-4 to TRBJ2-5; 7 bases fit TRBD1. The V gene's germline CDR1 is SGHNT and CDR2 YYREEE (reference sequence). J was trimmed by 2 bases and V by 4 bases; bases with no gene match: 8. The CDR3 loop spans 15 amino acids. CDR3 in DNA: TGTGCCAGCAGCGGTACCGGGACAGATCAAGAGACCCAGTACTTC. Protein product: CASSGTGTDQETQYF.

This chain links TRBV9 with TRBJ1-2; tentative D call: TRBD1 (6 bases). The CDR3 is made up of 15 amino acids. Germline-derived CDR1 and CDR2 are SGDLS and YYNGEE. V lost 3 bases, J lost 0 bases, and 12 bases lay in between. CDR3 protein: CASSGMDSSNYGYTF. The DNA for the CDR3 is TGTGCCAGCAGCGGTATGGACAGCTCTAACTATGGCTACACCTTC.

The chain uses TRBV7-9 and TRBJ2-4; 8 bases fit TRBD1. Germline-derived CDR1 and CDR2 are SEHNR and FQNEAQ (reference sequence). The CDR3 is 17 residues long. V was pared by 0 bases and J by 3 bases, with 7 bases of the junction left unmatched. The chain's CDR3 is CASSLALDRGGKNIQYF. DNA for the CDR3: TGTGCCAGCAGCTTAGCCTTAGACAGGGGAGGCAAAAACATTCAGTACTTC. Drawing the rest from reference TRBV7-9 and TRBJ2-4, the complete variable domain is DTGVSQNPRHKITKRGQNVTFRCDPISEHNRLYWYRQTLGQGPEFLTYFQNEAQLEKSRLLSDRFSAERPKGSFSTLEIQRTEQGDSAMYLCASSLALDRGGKNIQYFGAGTRLSVL.

The chain recombines TRBV11-2 with TRBJ2-5; possibly TRBD2 for D (6 bases). The assigned J gene may be wrong: the sequence end matches TRBJ2-7 better. This CDR3 region has 13 residues. The germline gives CDR1 SGHAT, CDR2 FQNNGV. The CDR3 region has the DNA TGTGCCAGCAGCTTAGGGGGGGACTACGAGCAGTACTTC. This encodes CASSLGGDYEQYF.

This chain uses TRBV5-4 with TRBJ2-4; TRBD1 agrees at 7 bases. V lost 3 bases and J lost 6; bases outside the gene matches: 9. The CDR3 is made up of 15 amino acids. Germline V gene data show CDR1 as SGHNT and CDR2 as YYREEE (reference sequence). The CDR3 loop is CASSSPQGERNIQYF. CDR3 DNA sequence: TGTGCCAGCAGCTCCCCGCAGGGGGAAAGAAACATTCAGTACTTC.

The chain employs TRBV7-2 and TRBJ1-5; D possibly corresponds to TRBD1 (5 bases). This CDR3 has 15 residues. V was cut by 1 base and J by 2 bases, with 9 bases left in between. Looked up from germline, CDR1 is SGHTA and CDR2 is FQGNSA. The CDR3 DNA reads as TGTGCCAGCAGCTTAGGGGGCAGCCGCAATCAGCCCCAGCATTTT. Its protein product is CASSLGGSRNQPQHF.

The chain employs TRBV7-3 and TRBJ2-6; D not resolved. This CDR3 spans 14 amino acids. Germline CDR1 reads SGHTA; CDR2 reads FQGTGA. Trimming cost V 5 bases and J 3 bases, with 8 bases left between them. The CDR3 protein is CASSARHGANVLTF. The DNA for the CDR3 is TGTGCCAGCAGCGCTAGGCATGGGGCCAACGTCCTGACTTTC.